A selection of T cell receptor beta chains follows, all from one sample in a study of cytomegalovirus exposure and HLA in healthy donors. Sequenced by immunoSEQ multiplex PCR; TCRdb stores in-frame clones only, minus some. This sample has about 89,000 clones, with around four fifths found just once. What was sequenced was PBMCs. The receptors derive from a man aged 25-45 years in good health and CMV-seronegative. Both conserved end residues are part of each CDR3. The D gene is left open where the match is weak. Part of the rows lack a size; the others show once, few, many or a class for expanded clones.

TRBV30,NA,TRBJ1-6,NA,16,CAWSQPQRTGSSPLHF,TGTGCCTGGAGTCAGCCACAGAGGACTGGGAGCTCACCCCTCCACTTT
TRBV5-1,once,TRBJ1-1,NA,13,CASSFEGVTEAFF,TGCGCCAGCAGCTTCGAGGGGGTAACTGAAGCTTTCTTT
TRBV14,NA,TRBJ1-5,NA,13,CASSEGFSQPQHF,TGTGCCAGCAGTGAGGGTTTTAGTCAGCCCCAGCATTTT
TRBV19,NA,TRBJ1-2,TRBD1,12,CASRDRVDGYTF,TGTGCCAGTAGGGACAGGGTGGATGGCTACACCTTC
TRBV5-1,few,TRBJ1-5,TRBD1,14,CASSPRQGGQPQHF,TGCGCCAGCAGCCCCCGACAGGGAGGTCAGCCCCAGCATTTT
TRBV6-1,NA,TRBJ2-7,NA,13,CASRLASSYEQYF,TGTGCCAGCAGGCTAGCAAGCTCCTACGAGCAGTACTTC
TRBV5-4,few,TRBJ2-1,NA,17,CASSVPQGRSIYNEQFF,TGTGCCAGCAGCGTCCCCCAGGGTAGATCCATCTACAATGAGCAGTTCTTC
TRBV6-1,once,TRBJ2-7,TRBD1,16,CASSEALGTGSYEQYF,TGTGCCAGCAGTGAAGCGCTCGGGACAGGCTCCTACGAGCAGTACTTC
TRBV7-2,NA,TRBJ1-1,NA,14,CASTSGRLNTEAFF,TGTGCCAGCACCTCGGGGAGATTAAACACTGAAGCTTTCTTT
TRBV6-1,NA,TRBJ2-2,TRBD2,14,CASSAKTSAGELFF,TGTGCCAGCAGTGCTAAGACTAGCGCCGGGGAGCTGTTTTTT